This T cell receptor (beta chain) is drawn from a study of T-cell reconstitution after alpha-beta-depleted transplantation in children. Regarding the study as a whole: Recipient T cells and thymic progenitors that survived were the source of the high TCRbeta diversity seen at day 60 in some patients. T-cell counts and diversity were attributed mostly to newly produced T cells one year after transplant. The origin of alpha-beta T cells about two months after transplant was reportedly several hundred expanded graft clones.

A remark on this clonotype: Its target is not known.

Germline-derived CDR1 and CDR2 are MNHEY and SVGAGI. The CDR3 covers 19 residues. V lost 4 bases, J lost 1 base, and 23 bases lay in between. Unique molecular identifiers were used to barcode this TCRbeta library. TCRdb passed the PCR reads through MiXCR, listing each CDR3 protein once. Of about 97,000 distinct CDR3 sequences in the sample, around 7% were seen once. The V call is TRBV6-5, the J call TRBJ2-1, with a weak D call TRBD1 (6 bases). The sequences come from PBMCs, collected before TCRalphabeta/CD19-depleted stem cell transplant. This TCR derives from a boy aged 2 to 9 with acute lymphoblastic leukemia, due to receive a stem cell transplant. Here the CDR3 DNA reads TGTGCCAGCAGTTTATTGAGAGGGGGTAAAGGGATTTCCTACAATGAGCAGTTCTTC. This sequence encodes CASSLLRGGKGISYNEQFF.